The 14 T cell receptor beta chains in this list originate from one sample, sequenced in a study of early stage breast cancer tumors. Sequencing was performed with immunoSEQ multiplex PCR; in TCRdb, only in-frame clones are kept and a portion is missing. The sample consists of tens of thousands of clones, around nine tenths of them appearing once. Sequenced input: blood. These receptors were obtained from a person aged 65-85 years with breast cancer.

This rearrangement joins TRBV18 to TRBJ1-4; weak D call: TRBD1 (6 bases). CDR3 length: 15 residues. V was trimmed by 5 bases and J by 3 bases, leaving 13 bases between them. The germline gives CDR1 KGHSH, CDR2 LQKENI. Here the CDR3 DNA reads TGTGCCAGCTCAGGGCAGGGGTCTGCTAATGAAAAACTGTTTTTT. Its translation: CASSGQGSANEKLFF.

The genes are TRBV7-2 and TRBJ1-6; weak D call: TRBD1 (6 bases). In germline, CDR1 is SGHTA, CDR2 FQGNSA. The V and J ends lost 1 base and 2 bases respectively, with 9 bases between them. The CDR3 length is 16 residues. CDR3 sequence: CASSLGGPTYNSPLHF. The CDR3 region has the DNA TGTGCCAGCAGCTTAGGGGGGCCCACCTATAATTCACCCCTCCACTTT.

The count of this clone is one. CDR3 DNA sequence: TGTGCCAGCAGCGGCGTAGCGGGGGGAAGCACAGATACGCAGTATTTT. Translated, it gives CASSGVAGGSTDTQYF. V gene TRBV7-9 combines with J gene TRBJ2-3; 10 bases are a match to TRBD2. Germline V gives CDR1 SEHNR, CDR2 FQNEAQ (reference sequence). This CDR3 has 16 amino acids. The ends lost 5 bases at V and 0 bases at J; junction bases unmatched: 5.

The J gene is TRBJ2-3, the V gene TRBV7-9, with D possibly matching TRBD2 (6 bases). V gave up 8 bases and J gave up 6 bases, with 18 bases separating them. Germline loops: CDR1 SEHNR, CDR2 FQNEAQ (reference sequence). The CDR3 is 14 amino acids. The CDR3 DNA reads TGTGCCAGCGTCCCTAGCGCCCTGCCGGATACGCAGTATTTT. It translates to CASVPSALPDTQYF.

The rearrangement joins TRBV9 to TRBJ1-1; no clear D. V gave up 4 bases and J gave up 5 bases, with 15 bases separating them. Germline CDR1 SGDLS, CDR2 YYNGEE. There are 14 residues in the CDR3. CDR3 amino acids: CASSPSSGSTEAFF. CDR3 nucleotide sequence: TGTGCCAGCAGCCCCTCCTCAGGTAGTACTGAAGCTTTCTTT.

The chain couples TRBV27 to TRBJ2-7, with D tentatively TRBD2 (5 bases). V shed 5 bases and J shed 12 bases, with 14 bases lying between them. Germline V CDR1 and CDR2: MNHEY, SMNVEV (reference sequence). There are 11 residues in the CDR3. The CDR3 loop reads CASSEGRASYF. The CDR3 DNA follows: TGTGCCAGCAGTGAGGGTCGGGCCTCGTACTTC.

The rearrangement links TRBV7-2 to TRBJ2-2; 8 bases agree with TRBD1. Per the germline V gene, CDR1 is SGHTA and CDR2 is FQGNSA. V lost 0 bases and J lost 5; bases outside the gene matches: 2. The CDR3 runs 15 residues. The CDR3 DNA reads TGTGCCAGCAGCTTAGCGACAGGGGAAACCGGGGAGCTGTTTTTT. It specifies CASSLATGETGELFF.

The chain uses TRBV19 and TRBJ2-7; 8 bases are a match to TRBD1. V was clipped by 4 bases and J by 6 bases; unmatched bases: 11. The CDR3 contains 15 residues. Germline CDR1 reads LNHDA; CDR2 reads SQIVND (reference sequence). In DNA form, the CDR3 reads TGTGCCAGTAGTACCGGACAGGGTCCAGGGGTCGAGCAGTACTTC. This encodes CASSTGQGPGVEQYF.

V usage is TRBV19 and J usage is TRBJ2-7; 13 bases map to TRBD2. The CDR3 length is 17 residues. V was clipped by 1 base and J by 2 bases; unmatched bases: 5. Germline CDR1 LNHDA, CDR2 SQIVND (reference sequence). Here the CDR3 DNA reads TGTGCCAGTAGTATAGGTGGGACTAGCGGGACTACCTACGAGCAGTACTTC. Its translation is CASSIGGTSGTTYEQYF.

J is TRBJ2-5 and V is TRBV9, with D possibly being TRBD1 (6 bases). The CDR3 length is 15 residues. Germline loops: CDR1 SGDLS, CDR2 YYNGEE. V was cut by 0 bases and J by 2 bases, with 11 bases left in between. The CDR3 nucleotides read TGTGCCAGCAGCGTAGGCAGGGGCTTTCAAGAGACCCAGTACTTC. As protein: CASSVGRGFQETQYF.

This clone was observed a single time. This chain joins TRBV5-8 and TRBJ2-7, with 9 bases lining up with TRBD1. The ends lost 4 bases at V and 7 bases at J; junction bases unmatched: 9. The germline CDR1 and CDR2 sequences are SGHTS and YDEGEE. The CDR3 extends over 14 amino acids. This chain's CDR3 is CASSDGTGIIEQYF. As DNA, the CDR3 is TGTGCCAGCAGCGACGGGACAGGGATTATTGAGCAGTACTTC.

This chain joins TRBV4-3 and TRBJ1-6; maybe TRBD1 (5 bases). The CDR3 has 16 amino acids. The V gene's germline CDR1 is LGHNA and CDR2 YSLEER. The V end was cut by 0 bases, the J end by 6 bases, with 12 bases between. The CDR3 region is CASSQELGRANSPLHF. CDR3 nucleotide sequence: TGCGCCAGCAGCCAAGAACTGGGCAGGGCTAATTCACCCCTCCACTTT.

The chain carries TRBV19 and TRBJ2-7; 13 nucleotides line up with TRBD2. The germline V gene has CDR1 LNHDA and CDR2 SQIVND (reference sequence). Losses at the gene ends were 5 bases for V and 6 bases for J; bases not matched to a gene: 7. This CDR3 is 15 amino acids long. The DNA of the CDR3 is TGTGCCAGTAGTCGAGGACTAGCGGGAGTAGGCGAGCAGTACTTC. Amino acids: CASSRGLAGVGEQYF.

This chain joins TRBV7-2 and TRBJ1-1; D is possibly TRBD1 (5 bases). The germline CDR1 and CDR2 sequences are SGHTA and FQGNSA. The V and J ends lost 5 bases and 0 bases respectively, with 7 bases between them. CDR3 size: 13 residues. CDR3 sequence reads: CASSRQMNTEAFF. The CDR3 DNA sequence: TGTGCCAGCAGCCGACAGATGAACACTGAAGCTTTCTTT.